The 6 T cell receptor delta chains listed next were all sequenced from one sample in a study of fetal and pediatric gammadelta thymocytes. The thymus tissue was fetal, from elective terminations at roughly 14 to 22 weeks estimated gestational age. TCRdb reanalysed the reads with CATT. The data show about 730 delta-chain clones, roughly 19% seen once. Sequenced sample: non-Vgamma9Vdelta2 gamma-delta T cells from the thymus. As for subset: CD3+gammadeltaTCR+ thymocytes not co-expressing Vgamma9 and Vdelta2. These receptors were taken from a human fetus.

This clone is large by share. The chain has TRDV3 and TRDJ3, with 12 bases fitting TRDD3. This CDR3 has 20 residues. With V trimmed by 2 bases and J by 0 bases, 11 bases remained unmatched. The germline gives CDR1 TVYSNPD, CDR2 GDNSRS (reference sequence). Here the CDR3 reads CAFPGGYARRISWDTRQMFF. DNA of the CDR3: TGTGCCTTTCCTGGGGGATACGCTCGTCGGATCTCCTGGGACACCCGACAGATGTTTTTC.

Although no V gene was called, TRDJ2 is the J gene; TRDD3, as called in the table, went unchecked against the DNA. CDR3 length equals 16 residues. The CDR3 DNA reads as TGTGCTCTGAGTGAGACACTGGGGGATACGACAGCACAACTCTTCTTT. Translated: CALSETLGDTTAQLFF.

This clone is large (0.1 to 1%) in the sample. Other DNA sequences in this sample translate to the same CDR3. The J gene was reported as TRDJ1; the V gene went uncalled; no DNA check was done on the table's D call, TRDD3. The CDR3 is 13 residues long. CDR3 nucleotide sequence: TGTGCTACGGCGTACTGGGGATCGGATAAACTCATCTTT. It yields the protein CATAYWGSDKLIF.

Turning to this clone: A far larger clone is one nucleotide away, so this likely arose from a read error. The chain has TRDV2 and TRDJ2; 11 bases align to TRDD3. The J gene is not listed in TCRdb, so it was assigned here from a DNA match to germline. Germline assignment: CDR1 GEAIGNYY and CDR2 EKD. The CDR3 spans 16 residues. The DNA of the CDR3 is TGTGCCTGTGACACCTGGGGGATACGTTTGACAGTACAACTCTTCTTT. Protein sequence: CACDTWGIRLTVQLFF.

The chain recombines TRDV2 with TRDJ1, with TRDD3 as a possible D gene (5 bases). Looked up from germline, CDR1 is GEAIGNYY and CDR2 is EKD. The V gene lost 0 bases and the J gene lost 0 bases, with 10 bases spanning the gap. The CDR3 consists of 15 residues. In DNA form, the CDR3 reads TGTGCCTGTGACACCAACGCGGGATACACCGATAAACTCATCTTT. Protein product: CACDTNAGYTDKLIF.

This clone has only a few counts. With only one base between it and a far larger clone, this is likely a read error. J is TRDJ3 and V is TRDV1, with 8 bases aligning to TRDD3. Germline assignment: CDR1 TSWWSYY and CDR2 QGS. The CDR3 extends over 17 amino acids. For the CDR3, the DNA is TGTGCTCTTGGGGACTGGGGGAGCTCCTGGGGCACCCGACAGATGTTTTTC. This translates into CALGDWGSSWGTRQMFF.